The rows below give T cell receptor beta chains drawn from one sample of a study of T cell responses to AZD1222 COVID-19 vaccine. Produced via immunoSEQ multiplex PCR; TCRdb's table is partial and in-frame only. The sample records 120,000 or so clones, 89% being singletons. The specimen was peripheral blood, collected on day 0 of AZD1222 vaccination. All receptors come from an adult in good health. Each CDR3 is given with its conserved first and last residue.

j_call v_call cdr3_aa
TRBJ1-4 TRBV12-3/TRBV12-4 CASSLDRVEKLFF
TRBJ1-6 TRBV5-5 CASRVQGAGSPLHF
TRBJ2-7 TRBV24-1 CATSDLDGSGESRGPPLGGYEQYF
TRBJ2-1 TRBV7-8 CASSLRGAGDHEQFF
TRBJ2-7 TRBV6-5 CASSLGVGTYEQYF
TRBJ2-3 TRBV13 CASSLGWGRSTDTQYF
TRBJ2-6 TRBV5-5 CASSDTYSGANVLTF
TRBJ1-1 TRBV5-6 CASSLYRTLNTEAFF
TRBJ2-3 TRBV28 CASMTPPDSSDTQYF
TRBJ2-7 TRBV2 CASRSRNSYEQYF
TRBJ2-1 TRBV30 CAWGRRLSSYNEQFF
TRBJ2-1 TRBV19 CASSIGNQIFNEQFF
TRBJ2-7 TRBV9 CASSPRQGATYEQYF